This T cell receptor (beta chain) was identified during a study of cytomegalovirus exposure and HLA in healthy donors. Study-wide findings and caveats: Analysis was carried out at a later point, and it linked a missense DCLRE1C variant to TCR beta V- and J-gene trimming. Several of the most significant clusters appeared, in a later analysis, to be linked to common viral pathogens. The investigators catalogued some 160 TCR beta chains as cytomegalovirus-associated.

The study ran its PCR with 60 Vbeta and 13 Jbeta primers. Profiling relied on immunoSEQ multiplex PCR, and the TCRdb table lists in-frame clones only, not all of them. In total, the table holds tens of thousands of clones. Of note for this clone: Its antigen remains unidentified.

Trimming took off 3 bases at V and 9 bases at J, with 15 bases between the two ends. The CDR3 length is 14 residues. Looked up from germline, CDR1 is LNHDA and CDR2 is SQIVND (reference sequence). Each donor was healthy, and each was a bone marrow donor. The receptor was isolated from a female donor in good health and CMV-seropositive. The sample comprised PBMCs. The chain recombines TRBV19 with TRBJ1-5, with D hard to call. CDR3: CASSIHSIMGPQHF. CDR3 in DNA: TGTGCCAGTAGTATTCACAGCATTATGGGGCCCCAGCATTTT.